The 14 T cell receptor beta chains below come from one sample, sequenced in a study of T cell responses to AZD1222 COVID-19 vaccine. Sequenced by immunoSEQ multiplex PCR; TCRdb stores in-frame clones only, minus some. The sample lists more than 95,000 clones, approximately 86% occurring once. Sequencing was performed on peripheral blood, taken 28 days after the second dose of the MenACWY control vaccine. These receptors were collected from an adult who received the MenACWY meningococcal vaccine as a control.

The chain carries TRBV18 and TRBJ1-3; unclear D gene. Trimming took 3 bases from V and 3 from J, leaving 24 bases between them. The germline V gene has CDR1 KGHSH and CDR2 LQKENI. The CDR3 covers 19 residues. The DNA of the CDR3 is TGTGCCAGCTCACCTGTTCCCCCTTCGACCACCTCGGGTGGAAACACCATATATTTT. Amino acids: CASSPVPPSTTSGGNTIYF.

The rearrangement joins TRBV7-8 to TRBJ2-4, with no clear D. V gave up 4 bases and J gave up 9 bases, with 13 bases separating them. Germline loops: CDR1 SGHVS, CDR2 FQNEAQ. The CDR3 has 13 amino acids. The CDR3 sequence is CASSSQTSSIQYF. As DNA, the CDR3 is TGTGCCAGCAGCTCCCAGACTTCATCCATTCAGTACTTC. Drawing the rest from reference TRBV7-8 and TRBJ2-4, the complete variable domain is GAGVSQSPRYKVAKRGQDVALRCDPISGHVSLFWYQQALGQGPEFLTYFQNEAQLDKSGLPSDRFFAERPEGSVSTLKIQRTQQEDSAVYLCASSSQTSSIQYFGAGTRLSVL.

The chain uses TRBV3-1 (or the pseudogene TRBV3-2) and TRBJ2-7; D gene ambiguous. V gave up 4 bases and J gave up 4 bases, with 14 bases separating them. CDR3 length: 14 amino acids. The germline gives CDR1 LGHDT, CDR2 YNNKEL (reference sequence). CDR3 coding DNA: TGTGCCAGCAGCCCCGGCTATGAAGATTACGAGCAGTACTTC. Its translation is CASSPGYEDYEQYF.

Only one count was recorded for this clone. V gene TRBV5-8 combines with J gene TRBJ1-1; 7 bases are a match to TRBD1. V shed 2 bases, J shed 4 bases, and the junction held 8 bases outside the gene matches. This CDR3 has 15 residues. Germline V lookup: CDR1 SGHTS, CDR2 YDEGEE. As DNA, the CDR3 is TGTGCCAGCAGCTTCCCGAGACAGGGCATCACTGAAGCTTTCTTT. It yields the protein CASSFPRQGITEAFF.

In this sample, this clone turned up a few times. V gene TRBV7-2 combines with J gene TRBJ1-1, with D possibly matching TRBD1 (5 bases). This CDR3 is 15 amino acids long. Trimming pared 5 bases from V and 5 bases from J, leaving 18 bases between. CDR1 and CDR2 from the germline V gene are SGHTA and FQGNSA. CDR3 amino acids: CASSPRAVGDTEAFF. The CDR3 nucleotides read TGTGCCAGCAGCCCCCGTGCCGTGGGGGATACTGAAGCTTTCTTT.

V usage is TRBV6-6 and J usage is TRBJ1-6; D not certain. Germline CDR1 MNHNY, CDR2 SVGAGI (reference sequence). There are 16 residues in the CDR3. Trimming pared 5 bases from V and 8 bases from J, leaving 19 bases between. The CDR3 sequence is CASSRPRTGKDSPLHF. CDR3 DNA sequence: TGTGCCAGCAGTCGACCTCGAACGGGGAAGGATTCACCCCTCCACTTT.

The chain joins TRBV7-9 to TRBJ1-2, with TRBD1 matching over 10 bases. The V and J ends lost 6 bases and 10 bases, in that order; junction bases with no gene match: 11. The germline gives CDR1 SEHNR, CDR2 FQNEAQ (reference sequence). The CDR3 covers 14 residues. CDR3 nucleotide sequence: TGTGCCAGCAGGCAAGCCGGGACAGGGGAGGACTACACCTTC. This encodes CASRQAGTGEDYTF.

This clone has just one count. The CDR3 region has the DNA TGTGCCAGCAGCTGGGGACAGTTGGTAGATACGCAGTATTTT. Amino acid sequence: CASSWGQLVDTQYF. J is TRBJ2-3 and V is TRBV7-8, with 7 positions matching TRBD1. The junction had 6 bases not matched to a gene; V was cut back by 4 bases and J by 5 bases. In germline, CDR1 is SGHVS, CDR2 FQNEAQ. The CDR3 extends over 14 amino acids.

J is TRBJ2-3 and V is TRBV29-1, with D tentatively TRBD2 (7 bases). Germline V gives CDR1 SQVTM, CDR2 ANQGSEA. The CDR3 has 18 residues. V dropped 7 bases and J dropped 1 base, with 27 bases sitting between them. In nucleotides, the CDR3 is TGCAGCGCTGAGGGGGTCCCAGTCTTGGGGGGGCGCACAGATACGCAGTATTTT. As protein: CSAEGVPVLGGRTDTQYF.

The V call is TRBV5-1, the J call TRBJ2-7; D is possibly TRBD2 (6 bases). V dropped 0 bases and J dropped 3 bases, with 16 bases sitting between them. Germline V gene data show CDR1 as SGHRS and CDR2 as YFSETQ. The CDR3 totals 16 residues. The CDR3 is CASSLAGSSAVYEQYF. Written as DNA, the CDR3 is TGCGCCAGCAGCTTGGCCGGTTCTAGCGCGGTCTACGAGCAGTACTTC. Full variable domain (outside the CDR3, taken from reference TRBV5-1 and TRBJ2-7): KAGVTQTPRYLIKTRGQQVTLSCSPISGHRSVSWYQQTPGQGLQFLFEYFSETQRNKGNFPGRFSGRQFSNSRSEMNVSTLELGDSALYLCASSLAGSSAVYEQYFGPGTRLTVT.

The chain links TRBV18 to TRBJ1-1, with D tentatively TRBD1 (5 bases). Germline-derived CDR1 and CDR2 are KGHSH and LQKENI. The germline V and J ends were trimmed by 6 bases and 3 bases, with 14 bases remaining between them. This CDR3 has 14 amino acids. The chain's CDR3 is CASSPQGSDTEAFF. CDR3 DNA sequence: TGTGCCAGCTCGCCTCAGGGTTCGGACACTGAAGCTTTCTTT.

The rearrangement links TRBV4-2 to TRBJ1-1; D is undetermined. The germline V gene encodes CDR1 LGHNA and CDR2 YNFKEQ. The CDR3 loop spans 14 amino acids. V shed 4 bases and J shed 0 bases, with 9 bases lying between them. The DNA for the CDR3 is TGTGCCAGCAGCCCCACCCCGGTGAACACTGAAGCTTTCTTT. Amino acids: CASSPTPVNTEAFF.

This clone showed up just once. The chain employs TRBV7-2 and TRBJ2-1; D may be TRBD2 (6 bases). Looked up from germline, CDR1 is SGHTA and CDR2 is FQGNSA. This CDR3 is 17 amino acids long. V was shortened by 0 bases and J by 7 bases, with 19 bases between the two germline ends. The CDR3 here is CASSLATGDYSKNEQFF. CDR3 nucleotide sequence: TGTGCCAGCAGCTTAGCGACGGGGGATTATAGCAAGAATGAGCAGTTCTTC.

The gene calls are TRBV29-1 and TRBJ2-7; TRBD1 matches 7 bases. V lost 1 base and J lost 4; bases outside the gene matches: 7. The length of the CDR3 is 14 residues. Per the germline V gene, CDR1 is SQVTM and CDR2 is ANQGSEA. The CDR3 protein is CSVEVGGRGYEQYF. CDR3 sequence (DNA): TGCAGCGTTGAAGTTGGCGGCAGGGGGTACGAGCAGTACTTC.